These 24 T cell receptor beta chains came from one sample sequenced in a study of T cell repertoires in cytomegalovirus infection. MiXCR, applied by TCRdb to the reads, yields one record per CDR3 protein. The sample includes fewer than 400,000 distinct CDR3 sequences, roughly 20% of them seen just once. The specimen sequenced was PBMCs. The origin of the receptors is a human donor in good health (CMV status not recorded). Some clones in this sample may be carry-over from other donors' samples.

V is TRBV20-1 and J is TRBJ2-5; 10 nucleotides line up with TRBD1. Germline loops: CDR1 DFQATT, CDR2 SNEGSKA (reference sequence). CDR3 length: 12 residues. V trimming: 5 bases; J trimming: 4 bases; junction bases outside the gene matches: 1. Here the CDR3 reads CSARTGGETQYF. The DNA for the CDR3 is TGCAGTGCTCGGACAGGGGGAGAGACCCAGTACTTC.

This sequence joins TRBV10-3 and TRBJ2-3; D is uncertain. Germline V gives CDR1 ENHRY, CDR2 SYGVKD. V was shortened by 0 bases and J by 5 bases, with 3 bases between the two germline ends. CDR3 length: 12 residues. The CDR3 spells CAISESRDTQYF. The CDR3 DNA is TGTGCCATCAGTGAGTCTAGAGATACGCAGTATTTT.

The rearrangement links TRBV20-1 to TRBJ2-3; 11 bases agree with TRBD2. The V segment lost 3 bases and the J segment 0 bases; nucleotides outside the gene matches: 11. The CDR3 runs to 18 residues. Per the germline V gene, CDR1 is DFQATT and CDR2 is SNEGSKA (reference sequence). CDR3 protein: CSASRLAGGVSSTDTQYF. The CDR3 coding sequence is TGCAGTGCTAGTCGGCTAGCGGGGGGTGTTTCTAGCACAGATACGCAGTATTTT.

CDR3 bases: TGTGCCAGGACGGGACTAGCGGGCACCGGGGAGCTGTTTTTT. Its translation is CARTGLAGTGELFF. The rearrangement uses TRBV30 and TRBJ2-2, with 12 bases identical to TRBD2. The germline V gene has CDR1 GTSNPN and CDR2 SVGIG (reference sequence). This CDR3 is built from 14 residues. J was trimmed by 4 bases and V by 8 bases; bases with no gene match: 5.

This clonotype was detected many times. V usage is TRBV7-9 and J usage is TRBJ2-3, with TRBD1 as a possible D gene (7 bases). Trimming left V 5 bases short and J 3 bases short, with 24 bases between. Germline V lookup: CDR1 SEHNR, CDR2 FQNEAQ (reference sequence). The CDR3 extends over 18 amino acids. DNA of the CDR3: TGTGCCAGCAGCCGAGAAGGGGCCCGGAGGGGGCGAACAGATACGCAGTATTTT. Amino acid sequence: CASSREGARRGRTDTQYF. Drawing the rest from reference TRBV7-9 and TRBJ2-3, the complete variable domain is DTGVSQNPRHKITKRGQNVTFRCDPISEHNRLYWYRQTLGQGPEFLTYFQNEAQLEKSRLLSDRFSAERPKGSFSTLEIQRTEQGDSAMYLCASSREGARRGRTDTQYFGPGTRLTVL.

This clonotype appeared many times. The rearrangement uses TRBV7-2 and TRBJ1-5; tentative D call: TRBD1 (5 bases). V dropped 3 bases and J dropped 6 bases, with 15 bases sitting between them. This CDR3 region has 15 residues. Germline V gene data show CDR1 as SGHTA and CDR2 as FQGNSA. Here the CDR3 DNA reads TGTGCCAGCAGCTTGGTGACAGCCTTCGGTCAGCCCCAGCATTTT. Encoded protein: CASSLVTAFGQPQHF.

This clonotype was seen once. A much larger clonotype is one base distant, so this may be a read error. The chain links TRBV7-2 to TRBJ2-3; D gene uncertain. The CDR3 length is 12 residues. The V end lost 7 bases, the J end lost 4 bases, and 9 bases lay between the germline ends. Germline V gives CDR1 SGHTA, CDR2 FQGNSA. The CDR3 sequence is CASNVFADTQYF. The CDR3 nucleotides are TGTGCCAGCAACGTGTTCGCAGATACGCAGTATTTT.

This clonotype is labeled as medium-sized. The chain carries TRBV7-3 and TRBJ2-5; 10 bases are shared with TRBD2. CDR1 and CDR2 from the germline V gene are SGHTA and FQGTGA. The junction had 10 bases not matched to a gene; V was cut back by 2 bases and J by 7 bases. The CDR3 runs 16 residues. CDR3 residues: CASSLYASGRSATQYF. CDR3 DNA sequence: TGTGCCAGCAGCTTATACGCTAGCGGGAGATCAGCGACCCAGTACTTC. The variable domain in full, with the rest retrieved from reference TRBV7-3 and TRBJ2-5, is GAGVSQTPSNKVTEKGKYVELRCDPISGHTALYWYRQSLGQGPEFLIYFQGTGAADDSGLPNDRFFAVRPEGSVSTLKIQRTERGDSAVYLCASSLYASGRSATQYFGPGTRLLVL.

This clonotype was seen more than once but under ten times. This chain links TRBV5-6 with TRBJ2-1, with 12 bases lining up with TRBD2. Germline V gene sequence: CDR1 SGHDT, CDR2 YYEEEE. With V trimmed by 4 bases and J by 12 bases, 11 bases remained unmatched. The CDR3 spans 15 residues. CDR3 sequence reads: CASSPPGLAGSLQFF. DNA of the CDR3: TGTGCCAGCAGCCCTCCGGGACTAGCGGGTTCTTTGCAGTTCTTC. Full variable domain (missing parts from reference TRBV5-6 and TRBJ2-1): DAGVTQSPTHLIKTRGQQVTLRCSPKSGHDTVSWYQQALGQGPQFIFQYYEEEERQRGNFPDRFSGHQFPNYSSELNVNALLLGDSALYLCASSPPGLAGSLQFFGPGTRLTVL.

CDR3 in amino acids: CSARDPNVRDGPQHF. CDR3 nucleotides: TGCAGTGCTAGAGACCCTAACGTAAGGGACGGGCCCCAGCATTTT. J is TRBJ1-5 and V is TRBV20-1; a weak D match, TRBD1 (5 bases). This CDR3 comprises 15 residues. V was clipped by 0 bases and J by 9 bases, with 18 bases between them. Germline V lookup: CDR1 DFQATT, CDR2 SNEGSKA (reference sequence).

This clonotype occurred a few times. The V gene is TRBV6-6, the J gene TRBJ2-7, with 12 bases lining up with TRBD2. CDR1 MNHNY and CDR2 SVGAGI come from the germline V gene (reference sequence). The CDR3 covers 14 residues. V lost 5 bases and J lost 5; bases outside the gene matches: 4. The CDR3 loop reads CASSLAGGKNEQYF. DNA for the CDR3: TGTGCCAGCAGTCTAGCGGGAGGGAAAAACGAGCAGTACTTC.

This clonotype appeared a few times. V gene TRBV12-3 or TRBV12-4 combines with J gene TRBJ2-6, with TRBD1 matching 7 bases. J gave up 0 bases and V 5 bases, and 7 bases lay outside the gene matches. The CDR3 spans 17 residues. In nucleotides, the CDR3 is TGTGCCAGCAGTCGGACGGGACAGTTCTCTGGGGCCAACGTCCTGACTTTC. It encodes CASSRTGQFSGANVLTF.

This clonotype was seen at least ten times. This rearrangement joins TRBV4-1 to TRBJ1-2; 9 positions agree with TRBD1. The CDR3 has 15 amino acids. CDR1 is MGHRA, CDR2 YSYEKL, per germline. V lost 0 bases to trimming and J lost 8 bases; unmatched junction nucleotides: 7. CDR3 sequence (DNA): TGCGCCAGCAGCCAAGATCCGACAGGGGGTCTGGGCTACACCTTC. Protein: CASSQDPTGGLGYTF.

In its sample, this clonotype was seen a few times. The V and J genes are TRBV20-1 and TRBJ2-1; possible D gene TRBD2, 6 bases. V was pared by 5 bases and J by 7 bases, with 21 bases between. The CDR3 runs 15 residues. Germline V lookup: CDR1 DFQATT, CDR2 SNEGSKA (reference sequence). CDR3 sequence: CSASHSPGRGNEQFF. The CDR3 DNA follows: TGCAGTGCTTCTCACTCGCCCGGGAGAGGGAATGAGCAGTTCTTC.

This clonotype came up many times. The V and J genes are TRBV7-9 and TRBJ2-3; 7 bases line up with TRBD2. CDR1 is SEHNR, CDR2 FQNEAQ, per germline (reference sequence). This CDR3 has 16 residues. J lost 1 base, V lost 0 bases, and 4 bases had no gene match. The CDR3 nucleotides read TGTGCCAGCAGCTTAGCGAGCGGGAAGCGCACAGATACGCAGTATTTT. This translates into CASSLASGKRTDTQYF.

In its sample, this clonotype was seen a few times. The rearrangement links TRBV20-1 to TRBJ1-4; TRBD1 might be the D (6 bases). The CDR3 length is 13 residues. The V and J ends lost 5 bases and 3 bases respectively, with 10 bases between them. In germline, CDR1 is DFQATT, CDR2 SNEGSKA (reference sequence). The CDR3 protein is CSAGRGANEKLFF. The CDR3 DNA reads as TGCAGTGCTGGCAGGGGTGCTAATGAAAAACTGTTTTTT.

In regard to this clonotype: Possible read error: a much larger clone is one base away. The V and J genes are TRBV6-5 and TRBJ2-1; 9 bases map to TRBD2. Germline V CDR1 and CDR2: MNHEY, SVGAGI. This CDR3 comprises 15 residues. The V gene end was trimmed by 3 bases and the J gene end by 5 bases; junction bases not matched to a gene: 5. The CDR3 DNA follows: TGTGCCAGCAGTTATAGTGCTAGCGGGAACAATGAGCAGTTCTTC. Protein: CASSYSASGNNEQFF.

The CDR3 region is CASSDGRQDYGYTF. CDR3 DNA: TGTGCCAGCAGTGACGGACGCCAGGACTATGGCTACACCTTC. The rearrangement joins TRBV2 to TRBJ1-2; D not resolved. V was pared by 3 bases and J by 3 bases, with 11 bases between. Germline loops: CDR1 SNHLY, CDR2 FYNNEI. The CDR3 consists of 14 residues. Filled out from reference TRBV2 and TRBJ1-2, the complete variable domain reads EPEVTQTPSHQVTQMGQEVILRCVPISNHLYFYWYRQILGQKVEFLVSFYNNEISEKSEIFDDQFSVERPDGSNFTLKIRSTKLEDSAMYFCASSDGRQDYGYTFGSGTRLTVV.

The chain couples TRBV5-4 to TRBJ2-5; 7 bases are shared with TRBD2. The CDR3 contains 15 residues. Losses at the gene ends were 3 bases for V and 1 base for J; bases not matched to a gene: 6. Per the germline V gene, CDR1 is SGHNT and CDR2 is YYREEE (reference sequence). CDR3: CASSSPGGGQETQYF. As DNA, the CDR3 is TGTGCCAGCAGCTCCCCTGGGGGGGGCCAAGAGACCCAGTACTTC.

This clonotype was seen many times. The chain is built from TRBV7-9 and TRBJ2-1; no definite D call. The germline CDR1 and CDR2 sequences are SEHNR and FQNEAQ (reference sequence). This CDR3 is built from 13 residues. Trimming pared 5 bases from V and 6 bases from J, leaving 11 bases between. CDR3 residues: CASSRSLGNEQFF. Here the CDR3 DNA reads TGTGCCAGCAGCCGATCCCTAGGCAATGAGCAGTTCTTC.

This clonotype was picked up a small number of times. V and J are TRBV19 and TRBJ2-6; possibly TRBD1 for D (6 bases). The CDR3 has 17 amino acids. With 3 bases removed from V and 6 bases from J, the gap between germline ends came to 18 bases. Per the germline V gene, CDR1 is LNHDA and CDR2 is SQIVND (reference sequence). CDR3 sequence: CASSIRDKWAEANVLTF. The CDR3 DNA reads TGTGCCAGTAGTATCCGGGACAAATGGGCTGAGGCCAACGTCCTGACTTTC. The complete variable domain, with remaining parts taken from reference TRBV19 and TRBJ2-6, reads DGGITQSPKYLFRKEGQNVTLSCEQNLNHDAMYWYRQDPGQGLRLIYYSQIVNDFQKGDIAEGYSVSREKKESFPLTVTSAQKNPTAFYLCASSIRDKWAEANVLTFGAGSRLTVL.

V gene TRBV12-3 or TRBV12-4 combines with J gene TRBJ1-5; possibly TRBD1 for D (6 bases). V was shortened by 5 bases and J by 1 base, with 12 bases between the two germline ends. The CDR3 extends over 15 amino acids. The CDR3 DNA is TGTGCCAGCAGTACACAGGGCCTAAGCAATCAGCCCCAGCATTTT. It specifies CASSTQGLSNQPQHF.

This clonotype was seen many times. The V gene is TRBV7-6, the J gene TRBJ2-3; D unclear. CDR1 and CDR2 from the germline V gene are SGHVS and FNYEAQ. The CDR3 length is 12 residues. The V gene lost 0 bases and the J gene lost 7 bases, with 5 bases spanning the gap. DNA of the CDR3: TGTGCCAGCAGCTTAGCCGGCCATACGCAGTATTTT. Protein sequence: CASSLAGHTQYF. The full variable domain, its missing parts supplied by reference TRBV7-6 and TRBJ2-3, is GAGVSQSPRYKVTKRGQDVALRCDPISGHVSLYWYRQALGQGPEFLTYFNYEAQQDKSGLPNDRFSAERPEGSISTLTIQRTEQRDSAMYRCASSLAGHTQYFGPGTRLTVL.

This clonotype came up many times. This chain links TRBV7-2 with TRBJ1-6; no firm D call. The CDR3 sequence is 15 residues long. Germline CDR1 SGHTA, CDR2 FQGNSA. V dropped 0 bases and J dropped 8 bases, with 11 bases sitting between them. CDR3 nucleotide sequence: TGTGCCAGCAGCTTAGCGGACGGGTATGATTCACCCCTCCACTTT. This encodes CASSLADGYDSPLHF.